The present TCR beta chain was sequenced within a study of cytomegalovirus exposure and HLA in healthy donors. 13 Jbeta primers and 60 Vbeta primers were used for the PCR. Sequenced by immunoSEQ multiplex PCR; TCRdb stores in-frame clones only, minus some. The sample lists 150,000 to 200,000 clones, approximately 80% seen once, with approximately 2% in the top ten. Points on this clone: Its specificity is unknown.

Findings and limits, study-wide: Apparent HLA restriction characterized most CMV-associated TCR beta chains in a later analysis.

The CDR3 loop spans 16 amino acids. V lost 1 base and J 9 bases, leaving 19 bases between the germline ends. CDR1 and CDR2 (germline): MGHRA, YSYEKL. The TCR comes from a woman younger than 30 in good health and CMV-seronegative. The sequenced material came from PBMCs. The chain joins TRBV4-1 to TRBJ1-5; possible D gene TRBD1, 5 bases. The CDR3 loop is CASSQAAGTGRWPQHF. The CDR3 DNA follows: TGCGCCAGCAGCCAAGCGGCGGGGACGGGTCGATGGCCCCAGCATTTT.